This T cell receptor (beta chain) was observed in a study of T-cell reconstitution after alpha-beta-depleted transplantation in children. Study conclusions and caveats: Certain patients had high TCRbeta diversity at day 60, and it came from recipient T cells and thymic progenitors that survived. T-cell counts and diversity at one year post-transplant came mainly from newly produced T cells. About two months after transplant, alpha-beta T cells reportedly came from several hundred expanded graft clones.

With respect to this clonotype: Antigen specificity is unknown.

Construction of the TCRbeta library involved unique molecular identifiers. TCRdb redid the calling of the PCR reads with MiXCR, one entry per CDR3 protein. The table lists about 600,000 distinct CDR3 sequences, about 23% of them singletons. This CDR3 spans 15 amino acids. Germline V gives CDR1 SGHAT, CDR2 FQNNGV. V lost 3 bases and J lost 0, with 9 bases in between. The chain combines TRBV11-2 with TRBJ1-3; D call uncertain. The material was PBMCs, mostly from graft donor cells, obtained 360 days after TCRalphabeta/CD19-depleted stem cell transplant. The clonotype originates from a boy in the first two years of life who had a stem cell transplant for acute myeloid leukemia, so the T cells may come from the graft donor. The CDR3 DNA reads as TGTGCCAGCAGCTTGCCGGCCTCCTCTGGAAACACCATATATTTT. Encoded protein: CASSLPASSGNTIYF. Supplemented by reference TRBV11-2 and TRBJ1-3, the full variable domain reads EAGVAQSPRYKIIEKRQSVAFWCNPISGHATLYWYQQILGQGPKLLIQFQNNGVVDDSQLPKDRFSAERLKGVDSTLKIQPAKLEDSAVYLCASSLPASSGNTIYFGEGSWLTVV.